This record covers a single T cell receptor beta chain. The antigen remains undetermined. The sample is drawn from a study of shared clonotypes between healthy human individuals. About the research overall: The people who gave samples were a couple of women and a few men aged 18 to 49. Each donor's CD8 memory used one plate, CD8 naive two, each CD4 subset three.

Several immunoSEQ plates received, in even portions, the genomic DNA of each subset. The repertoire was sequenced with immunoSEQ multiplex PCR; TCRdb's copy has only in-frame clones and lacks some. The data hold about 2 million clones, with roughly 94% observed a single time. Study-wide points: Sharing across four donors was seen in 4% to 5.5% of naive CD4 clonotypes.

The V end was cut by 4 bases, the J end by 5 bases, with 15 bases between. This CDR3 has 14 amino acids. In germline, CDR1 is SGDLS, CDR2 YYNGEE. Naive CD8 cells, CD45RO-negative and positively selected for CCR7, excluded terminally differentiated effector memory CD45RA+ cells. The sample was naive CD8+ T cells sorted from blood. The rearrangement joins TRBV9 to TRBJ1-1; possibly TRBD1 for D (5 bases). The source of this sequence is a man in his late teens or twenties in good health. The CDR3 nucleotides read TGTGCCAGCAGCCCCTGGAGGGGAAATACTGAAGCTTTCTTT. Residues: CASSPWRGNTEAFF.